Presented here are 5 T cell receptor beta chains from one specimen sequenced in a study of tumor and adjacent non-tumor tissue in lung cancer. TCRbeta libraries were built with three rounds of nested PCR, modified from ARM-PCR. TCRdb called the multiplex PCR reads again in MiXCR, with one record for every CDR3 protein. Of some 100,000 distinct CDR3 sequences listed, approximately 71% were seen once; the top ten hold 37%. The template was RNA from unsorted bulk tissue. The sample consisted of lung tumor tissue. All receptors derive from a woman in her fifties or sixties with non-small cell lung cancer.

CDR3 loop: CASSFILDTQYF. The CDR3 DNA follows: TGTGCCAGCAGCTTTATCCTAGATACGCAGTATTTT. This chain joins TRBV7-9 and TRBJ2-3; D is unclear. This CDR3 region has 12 residues. Germline values: CDR1 SEHNR, CDR2 FQNEAQ (reference sequence). Trimming shortened V by 3 bases and J by 5 bases, and 6 bases separated the two germline ends.

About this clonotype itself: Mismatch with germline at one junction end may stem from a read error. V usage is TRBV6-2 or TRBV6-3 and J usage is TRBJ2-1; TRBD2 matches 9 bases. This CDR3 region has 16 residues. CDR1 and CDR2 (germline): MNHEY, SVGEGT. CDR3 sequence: CACSYSAQRGDNERFF. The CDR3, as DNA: TGTGCCTGCAGTTACTCGGCCCAGCGGGGGGACAATGAGCGGTTCTTC.

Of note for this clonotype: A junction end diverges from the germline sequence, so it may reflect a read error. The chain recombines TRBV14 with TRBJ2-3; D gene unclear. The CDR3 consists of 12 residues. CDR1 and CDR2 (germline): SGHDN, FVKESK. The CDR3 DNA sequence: TGTGCCACCAGCCGCCAGCTAGATACGCAGTATTTT. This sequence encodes CATSRQLDTQYF.

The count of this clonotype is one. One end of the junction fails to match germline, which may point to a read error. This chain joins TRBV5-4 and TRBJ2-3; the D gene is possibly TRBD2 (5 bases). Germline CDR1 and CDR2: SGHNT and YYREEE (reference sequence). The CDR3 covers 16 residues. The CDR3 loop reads CASRGIVMEATDTQYF. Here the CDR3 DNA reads TGTGCCAGCAGAGGTATTGTAATGGAGGCCACAGATACGCAGTACTTT.

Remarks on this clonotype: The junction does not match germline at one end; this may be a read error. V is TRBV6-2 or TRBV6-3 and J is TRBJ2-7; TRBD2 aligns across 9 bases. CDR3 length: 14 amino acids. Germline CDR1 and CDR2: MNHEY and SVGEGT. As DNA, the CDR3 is TGTGCCAACAGATCTGGGACTAGCCAAACCGAGCAGCACTTC. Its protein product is CANRSGTSQTEQHF.